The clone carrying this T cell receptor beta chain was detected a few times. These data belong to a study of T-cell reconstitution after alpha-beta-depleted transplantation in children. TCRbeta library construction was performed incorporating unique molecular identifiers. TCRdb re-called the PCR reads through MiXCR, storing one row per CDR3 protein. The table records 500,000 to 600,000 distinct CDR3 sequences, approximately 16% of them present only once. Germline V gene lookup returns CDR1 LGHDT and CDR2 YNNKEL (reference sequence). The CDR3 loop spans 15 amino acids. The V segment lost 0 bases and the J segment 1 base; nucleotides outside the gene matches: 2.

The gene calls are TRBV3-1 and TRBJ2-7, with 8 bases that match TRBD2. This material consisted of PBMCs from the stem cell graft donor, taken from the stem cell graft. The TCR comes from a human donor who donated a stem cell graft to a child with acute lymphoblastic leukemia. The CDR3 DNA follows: TGTGCCAGCAGCCAAGAAAGCGGGAGATCCTACGAGCAGTACTTC. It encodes CASSQESGRSYEQYF.